Listed below are T cell receptor beta chains from one sample, sequenced in a study of T cells in Graves' hyperthyroidism and ophthalmopathy. TCRdb re-analysed the multiplex PCR reads in MiXCR, keeping a single row per CDR3 protein. The sample lists 700,000 to 950,000 distinct CDR3 sequences; around a third were seen once. Sequencing input: blood. These receptors all come from a woman aged 40 to 50 with Graves' hyperthyroidism. Each CDR3 is given with its conserved first and last residue. A D gene is named only where the DNA matches it firmly. The size entry is marked missing in some rows and otherwise reads once, few, many or a size class.

d_call j_call v_call cdr3_length clone_size cdr3_aa cdr3_nt
. TRBJ2-5 TRBV20-1 11 . CSDGSQETQYF TGCAGTGATGGGTCACAGGAGACCCAGTACTTC
. TRBJ1-6 TRBV15 15 . CATSTRTDYNSPLHF TGTGCCACCAGCACCAGGACCGACTATAATTCACCCCTCCACTTT
. TRBJ1-3 TRBV20-1 20 . CSAPSATGAYPSHSGNTIYF TGCAGTGCTCCATCTGCGACAGGAGCCTACCCATCTCACTCTGGAAACACCATATATTTT
TRBD1 TRBJ1-3 TRBV19 16 few CASSARGQDPGNTIYF TGTGCCAGTAGTGCCCGGGGACAGGATCCTGGAAACACCATATATTTT
TRBD1 TRBJ2-5 TRBV12-3/TRBV12-4 15 few CASSSLDRDIQTQYF TGTGCCAGCAGTTCCCTGGACAGGGACATTCAGACCCAGTACTTC
TRBD1 TRBJ1-4 TRBV6-5 15 few CASSYGDRDGEKLFF TGTGCCAGCAGTTACGGGGACAGGGATGGAGAAAAACTGTTTTTT
. TRBJ1-2 TRBV7-2 15 . CASSLPGQQNYGYTF TGTGCCAGCAGCTTACCGGGACAACAGAACTATGGCTACACCTTC
TRBD1 TRBJ2-5 TRBV5-1 14 many CASSPDRGEETQYF TGTGCCAGCAGCCCGGACAGGGGGGAAGAGACCCAGTACTTC
. TRBJ1-2 TRBV6-5 14 many CASSLEQGNYGYTF TGTGCCAGCAGTTTAGAACAGGGCAACTATGGCTACACCTTC
. TRBJ2-7 TRBV7-9 13 few CASSLVNSAEQYF TGTGCCAGCAGCTTAGTGAATAGTGCCGAGCAGTACTTC
TRBD2 TRBJ2-1 TRBV7-3 16 . CASSPRTSGIYNEQFF TGTGCCAGCAGCCCAAGGACTAGCGGGATTTACAATGAGCAGTTCTTC
. TRBJ1-5 TRBV7-6 14 . CASGTSGGAQPQHF TGTGCCAGCGGGACTAGCGGGGGGGCGCAGCCCCAGCATTTT
TRBD1 TRBJ2-5 TRBV29-1 13 many CSVETGAGETQYF TGCAGCGTTGAGACAGGGGCTGGGGAGACCCAGTACTTC
TRBD2 TRBJ2-7 TRBV7-9 16 once CASSQDQGTRYYEQHF TGTGCCAGCAGCCAAGATCAAGGGACTAGATACTACGAGCAGCACTTC
TRBD2 TRBJ2-5 TRBV14 17 few CASSHFPSGGVAETQYF TGTGCCAGCAGCCACTTTCCTAGCGGGGGTGTTGCGGAGACCCAGTACTTC
. TRBJ1-2 TRBV15 14 . CATSSVETGYGYTF TGTGCCACCAGCAGCGTAGAAACTGGCTATGGCTACACCTTC
. TRBJ1-3 TRBV10-2 16 many CASSEPAGQTGNTIYF TGCGCCAGCAGTGAGCCGGCAGGGCAGACTGGAAACACCATATATTTT
TRBD1 TRBJ2-5 TRBV19 16 . CASSPGTGGIRETQYF TGTGCCAGTAGTCCCGGGACAGGGGGCATACGGGAGACCCAGTACTTC
TRBD1 TRBJ2-5 TRBV5-6 16 . CASSRSDRELEETQYF TGTGCCAGCAGCCGATCGGACAGGGAGTTAGAAGAGACCCAGTACTTC
. TRBJ1-5 TRBV16 14 many CASSQWDIGQPQHF TGTGCCAGCAGCCAATGGGACATTGGGCAGCCCCAGCATTTT
TRBD2 TRBJ2-7 TRBV6-1 14 few CASSALAGAYEQYF TGTGCCAGCAGTGCTCTAGCGGGAGCCTACGAGCAGTACTTC
. TRBJ1-1 TRBV9 13 many CASSLTAETEAFF TGTGCCAGCAGCTTGACAGCGGAGACTGAAGCTTTCTTT
. TRBJ1-1 TRBV7-9 13 few CASSRSSPTEAFF TGTGCCAGCAGTAGGAGCTCCCCCACTGAAGCTTTCTTT
TRBD2 TRBJ2-3 TRBV7-9 17 once CASSLGRTSGSLGTQYF TGTGCCAGCAGCTTAGGACGGACTAGCGGGAGTTTAGGTACGCAGTATTTT
TRBD1 TRBJ1-2 TRBV7-2 16 many CASSFRQGGFNYGYTF TGTGCCAGCAGCTTCCGACAGGGTGGTTTCAACTATGGCTACACCTTC
TRBD2 TRBJ2-2 TRBV9 19 . CASSSPLFKRGTNTGELFF TGTGCCAGCAGCTCACCCCTATTCAAGCGGGGGACGAACACCGGGGAGCTGTTTTTT
. TRBJ1-1 TRBV4-3 15 . CASSQDQVYPTEASF TGCGCCAGCAGCCAAGATCAGGTTTACCCCACTGAAGCTTCCTTT
. TRBJ2-5 TRBV12-3/TRBV12-4 14 . CASSLDTLQETQYF TGTGCCAGCAGTTTAGACACCCTCCAAGAGACCCAGTACTTC
. TRBJ1-4 TRBV29-1 13 many CSVDISGGEKLFF TGCAGCGTTGACATTTCGGGTGGTGAAAAACTGTTTTTT
. TRBJ1-4 TRBV12-3/TRBV12-4 14 few CASSFQGPDEKLFF TGTGCCAGCAGTTTTCAGGGACCCGATGAAAAACTGTTTTTT
. TRBJ1-1 TRBV10-1 13 . CASSKKMNTEAFF TGCGCCAGCAGTAAAAAGATGAACACTGAAGCTTTCTTT
. TRBJ2-2 TRBV7-3 14 many CASSSQGGTGELFF TGTGCCAGCAGCTCCCAGGGCGGGACCGGGGAGCTGTTTTTT
. TRBJ1-1 TRBV20-1 16 . CSARDRFRAGSTGAFF TGCAGTGCTAGAGACCGCTTTAGGGCTGGGAGCACTGGAGCTTTCTTT
. TRBJ2-2 TRBV6-5 13 many CASSYSGTGELFF TGTGCCAGCAGTTATAGCGGTACCGGGGAGCTGTTTTTT
. TRBJ1-1 TRBV4-1 15 . CASSQGLGVVTEAFF TGCGCCAGCAGCCAAGGCCTGGGGGTGGTCACTGAAGCTTTCTTT
TRBD1 TRBJ1-4 TRBV7-9 13 . CASGTGWAEKLFF TGTGCCAGCGGGACAGGGTGGGCTGAAAAACTGTTTTTT
. TRBJ1-2 TRBV24-1 14 . CATSDFRGSGAYTF TGTGCCACCAGTGATTTCCGAGGGAGCGGAGCCTACACCTTC
. TRBJ1-5 TRBV19 11 few CAWGLGQPQHF TGTGCTTGGGGGCTCGGACAGCCCCAGCATTTT
TRBD1 TRBJ2-7 TRBV19 14 many CASSLTGRRDEQYF TGTGCCAGTAGTTTGACAGGGCGGCGGGACGAGCAGTACTTC
. TRBJ2-7 TRBV19 13 many CASSSGRDYEQYF TGTGCCAGTAGTTCGGGCAGGGACTACGAGCAGTACTTC
. TRBJ2-7 TRBV12-3/TRBV12-4 13 . CASRRGGLYEQYF TGTGCCAGCAGGAGGGGCGGGCTCTACGAGCAGTACTTC
. TRBJ1-4 TRBV20-1 15 many CSAEDARALNEKLFF TGCAGTGCTGAGGACGCCCGGGCGCTTAATGAAAAACTGTTTTTT
. TRBJ2-7 TRBV2 13 many CASNEQVDYEQYF TGTGCCAGTAATGAGCAGGTTGACTACGAGCAGTACTTC
TRBD1 TRBJ1-1 TRBV7-2 13 . CASSLGQGVAAFF TGTGCCAGCAGCTTAGGACAGGGGGTGGCAGCTTTCTTT
. TRBJ2-2 TRBV6-1 16 . CASSYKVGAHTGELFF TGTGCCAGCAGTTACAAGGTGGGAGCCCACACCGGGGAGCTGTTTTTT
TRBD1 TRBJ2-7 TRBV4-2 15 many CASSLRQGESYEQYF TGTGCCAGCAGCCTGCGACAGGGGGAGTCCTACGAGCAGTACTTC
. TRBJ1-6 TRBV9 14 many CASSVVPFDSPLHF TGTGCCAGCAGCGTAGTTCCCTTCGATTCACCCCTCCACTTT
. TRBJ1-3 TRBV6-6 17 few CASSYGPGARSGNTIYF TGTGCCAGCAGTTACGGTCCGGGGGCTAGATCTGGAAACACCATATATTTT